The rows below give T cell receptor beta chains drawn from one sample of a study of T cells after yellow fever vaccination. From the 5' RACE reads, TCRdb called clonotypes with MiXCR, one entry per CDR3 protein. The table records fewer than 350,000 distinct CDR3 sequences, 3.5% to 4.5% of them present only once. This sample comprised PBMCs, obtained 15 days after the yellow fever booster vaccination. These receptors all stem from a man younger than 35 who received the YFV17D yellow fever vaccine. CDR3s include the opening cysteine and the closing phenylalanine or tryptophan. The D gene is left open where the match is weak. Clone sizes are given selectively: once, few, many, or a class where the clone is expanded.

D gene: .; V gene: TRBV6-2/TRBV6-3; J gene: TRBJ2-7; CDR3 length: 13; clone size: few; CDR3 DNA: TGTGCCAGCAGTTACTCTCCTAGCTACGAGCAGTACTTC; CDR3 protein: CASSYSPSYEQYF
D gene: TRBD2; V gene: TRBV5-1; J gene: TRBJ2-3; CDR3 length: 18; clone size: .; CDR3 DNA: TGCGCCAGCAGCTTCCGACTAGCGGGGGCCCTAATCACAGATACGCAGTATTTT; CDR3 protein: CASSFRLAGALITDTQYF
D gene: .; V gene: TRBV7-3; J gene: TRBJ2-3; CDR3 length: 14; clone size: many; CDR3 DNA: TGTGCCAGCAGCTTAAGATCCGTTGGAGATACGCAGTATTTT; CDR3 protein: CASSLRSVGDTQYF
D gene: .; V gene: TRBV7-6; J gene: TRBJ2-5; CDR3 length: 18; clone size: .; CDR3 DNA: TGTGCCAGCAGCTTAACCCCCTGGGGTGGGGGACTCCAAGAGACCCAGTACTTC; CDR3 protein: CASSLTPWGGGLQETQYF
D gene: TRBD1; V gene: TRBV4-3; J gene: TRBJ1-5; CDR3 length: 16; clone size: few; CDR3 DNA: TGCGCCAGCAGCCTGTACAGGGGAGCCGAGTATCAGCCCCAGCATTTT; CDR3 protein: CASSLYRGAEYQPQHF
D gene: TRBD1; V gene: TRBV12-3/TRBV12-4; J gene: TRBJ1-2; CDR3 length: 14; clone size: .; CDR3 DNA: TGTGCCAGCAGCCGGGACAGGGGGCACTATGGCTACACCTTC; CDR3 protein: CASSRDRGHYGYTF
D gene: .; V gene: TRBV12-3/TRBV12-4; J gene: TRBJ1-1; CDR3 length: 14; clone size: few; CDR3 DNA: TGTGCCAGCAGTCCGGCCCAGGGTGGCACTGAAGCTTTCTTT; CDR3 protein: CASSPAQGGTEAFF
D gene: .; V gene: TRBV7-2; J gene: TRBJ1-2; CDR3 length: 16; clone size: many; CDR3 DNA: TGTGCCAGCAGCTTAAACCAGGGATTGAGCCTGGGGGGCTACACCTTC; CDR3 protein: CASSLNQGLSLGGYTF
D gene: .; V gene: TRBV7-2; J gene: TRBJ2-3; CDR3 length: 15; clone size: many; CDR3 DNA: TGTGCCAGCAGTCTCGAAGCAAGGGGACTCCTGAGACAGTATTTT; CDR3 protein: CASSLEARGLLRQYF
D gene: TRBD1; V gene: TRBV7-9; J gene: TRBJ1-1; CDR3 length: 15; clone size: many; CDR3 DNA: TGTGCCAGCAGCTCGCGAGGGGGCGGGCGCACTGAAGCTTTCTTT; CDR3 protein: CASSSRGGGRTEAFF
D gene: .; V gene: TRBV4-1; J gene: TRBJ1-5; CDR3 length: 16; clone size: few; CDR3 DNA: TGCGCCAGCAGCCAAGATCTCGGTCAGTATGGACAGCCCCAGCATTTT; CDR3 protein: CASSQDLGQYGQPQHF
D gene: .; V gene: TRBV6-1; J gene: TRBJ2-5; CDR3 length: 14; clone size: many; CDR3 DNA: TGTGCCAGCAGAGAAAATATGAACCAAGAGACCCAGTACTTC; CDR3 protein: CASRENMNQETQYF
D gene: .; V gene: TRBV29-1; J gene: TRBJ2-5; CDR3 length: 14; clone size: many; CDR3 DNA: TGCAGCGTAGATTCCCCGGGACTTCAAGAGACCCAGTACTTC; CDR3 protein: CSVDSPGLQETQYF
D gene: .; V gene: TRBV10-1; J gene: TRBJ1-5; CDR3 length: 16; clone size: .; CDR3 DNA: TGCGCCAGCAATCGCCTCCGGGACCGCGGCAATCAGCCCCAGCATTTT; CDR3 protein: CASNRLRDRGNQPQHF
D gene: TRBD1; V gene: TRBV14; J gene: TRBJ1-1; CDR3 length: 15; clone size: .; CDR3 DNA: TGTGCCAGCAGCCTCTTGACAGGGGCAGAAACTGAAGCTTTCTTT; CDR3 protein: CASSLLTGAETEAFF
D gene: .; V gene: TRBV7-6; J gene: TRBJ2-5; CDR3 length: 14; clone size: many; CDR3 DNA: TGTGCCAGCAGAAAAGGGGGGAGACAAGAGACCCAGTACTTC; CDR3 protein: CASRKGGRQETQYF
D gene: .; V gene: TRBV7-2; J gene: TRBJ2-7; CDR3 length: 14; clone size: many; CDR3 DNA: TGTGCCAGCAGCTTAGTCGGAGGGGGGAGGGAGCAGTACTTC; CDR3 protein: CASSLVGGGREQYF
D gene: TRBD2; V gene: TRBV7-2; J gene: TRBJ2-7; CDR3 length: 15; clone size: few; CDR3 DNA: TGTGCCTCACGGGATAGCGGGGGGGCCGGCTACGAGCAGTACTTC; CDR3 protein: CASRDSGGAGYEQYF
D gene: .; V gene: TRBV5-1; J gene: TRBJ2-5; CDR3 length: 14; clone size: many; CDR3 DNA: TGCGCCAGCAGCTTGGGGCCGGTCCAAGAGACCCAGTACTTC; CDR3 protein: CASSLGPVQETQYF
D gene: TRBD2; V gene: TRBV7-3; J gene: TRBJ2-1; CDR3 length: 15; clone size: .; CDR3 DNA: TGTGCCAGCAGCCGGGGGGGAAGCTCCTACAATCAGCAGTTCTTC; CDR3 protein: CASSRGGSSYNQQFF
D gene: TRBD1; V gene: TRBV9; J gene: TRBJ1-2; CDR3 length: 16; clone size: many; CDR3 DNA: TGTGCCAGCAGCGTAGGTTCCGGACAGGGTCGTGATGGCTACACCTTC; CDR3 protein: CASSVGSGQGRDGYTF
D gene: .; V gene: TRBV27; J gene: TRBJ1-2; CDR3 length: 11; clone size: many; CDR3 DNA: TGTGCCACCAAGAGGGGCTATGGCTACACCTTC; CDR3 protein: CATKRGYGYTF
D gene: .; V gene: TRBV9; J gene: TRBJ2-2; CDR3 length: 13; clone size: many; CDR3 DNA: TGTGCCAGCAGCGATGTGAACACCGGGGAGCTGTTTTTT; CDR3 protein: CASSDVNTGELFF
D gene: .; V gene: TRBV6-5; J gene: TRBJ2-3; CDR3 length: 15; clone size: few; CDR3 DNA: TGTGCCAGCAGTTACTCAGGGGCGTTATTAGATACGCAGTATTTT; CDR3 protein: CASSYSGALLDTQYF
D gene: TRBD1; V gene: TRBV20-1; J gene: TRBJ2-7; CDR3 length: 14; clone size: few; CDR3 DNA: TGCAGTGCTAGAGATCGTAACAGGGGCTACGAGCAGTACTTC; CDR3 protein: CSARDRNRGYEQYF
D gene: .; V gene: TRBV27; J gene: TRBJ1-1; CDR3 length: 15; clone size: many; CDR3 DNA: TGTGCCAGCAGCTCTCGATTAACAGGGAACACTGAAGCTTTCTTT; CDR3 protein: CASSSRLTGNTEAFF
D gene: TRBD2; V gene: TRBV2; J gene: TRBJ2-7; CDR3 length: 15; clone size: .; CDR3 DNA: TGTGCCAGCACCCAGTTGGTAGCGGGGGCCTACGAGCAGTACTTC; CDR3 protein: CASTQLVAGAYEQYF
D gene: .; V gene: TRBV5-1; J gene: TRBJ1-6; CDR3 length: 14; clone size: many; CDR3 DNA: TGCGCCAGCAGCTTGGGGTCGAGTAATTCACCCCTCCACTTT; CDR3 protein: CASSLGSSNSPLHF
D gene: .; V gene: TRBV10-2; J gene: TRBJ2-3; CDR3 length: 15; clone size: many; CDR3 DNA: TGCGCCAGCAGTGAGTCTCGGGGGGCCACAGATACGCAGTATTTT; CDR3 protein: CASSESRGATDTQYF
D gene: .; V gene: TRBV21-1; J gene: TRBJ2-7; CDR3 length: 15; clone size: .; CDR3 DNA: TGTGCCAGCAGCAAAGATATCGAGGGATTCTACGAGCAGTACTTC; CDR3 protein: CASSKDIEGFYEQYF
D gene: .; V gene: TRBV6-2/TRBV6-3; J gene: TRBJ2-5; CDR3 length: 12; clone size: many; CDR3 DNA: TGTGCCAGCTCTCCCGGTGAAGAGACCCAGTACTTC; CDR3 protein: CASSPGEETQYF
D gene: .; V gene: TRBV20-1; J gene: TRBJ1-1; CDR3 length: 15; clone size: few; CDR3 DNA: TGCAGTGCTAGAGTGACGATAGGGGGGAAGACTGAAGCTTTCTTT; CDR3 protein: CSARVTIGGKTEAFF
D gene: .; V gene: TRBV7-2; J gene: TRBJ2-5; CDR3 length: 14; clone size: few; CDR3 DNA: TGTGCCAGCAGCTCCGGGGGAACTCAAGAGACCCAGTACTTC; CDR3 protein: CASSSGGTQETQYF
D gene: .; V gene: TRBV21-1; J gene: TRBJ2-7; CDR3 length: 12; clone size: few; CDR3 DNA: .; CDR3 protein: CAGWAGGNEQYF
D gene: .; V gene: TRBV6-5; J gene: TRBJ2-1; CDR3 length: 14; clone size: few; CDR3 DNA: TGTGCCAGCAGTTACTGGCAGACCTACAATGAGCAGTTCTTC; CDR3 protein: CASSYWQTYNEQFF
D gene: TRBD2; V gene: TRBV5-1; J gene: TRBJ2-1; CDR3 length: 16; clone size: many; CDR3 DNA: TGCGCCAGCAGCTCCCTGGCGGGGGGAGGTTGGAATGAGCAGTTCTTC; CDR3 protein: CASSSLAGGGWNEQFF
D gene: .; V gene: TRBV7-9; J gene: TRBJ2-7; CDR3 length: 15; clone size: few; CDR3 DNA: TGTGCCAGCAGCTTAGTATCCGGACATATTTACGAGCAGTACTTC; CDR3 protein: CASSLVSGHIYEQYF
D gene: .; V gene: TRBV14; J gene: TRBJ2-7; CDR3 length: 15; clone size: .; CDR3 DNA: TGTGCCAGCAGCCAAAAGCAGCGGTCCTCCTACGAGCAGTACTTC; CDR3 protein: CASSQKQRSSYEQYF
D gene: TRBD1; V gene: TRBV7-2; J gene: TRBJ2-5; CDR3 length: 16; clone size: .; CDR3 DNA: TGTGCCAGCAGCCCGCCGGGTTGGCGGACAGGAGAGACCCAGTACTTC; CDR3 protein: CASSPPGWRTGETQYF
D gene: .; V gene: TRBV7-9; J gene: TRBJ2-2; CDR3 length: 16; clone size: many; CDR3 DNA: TGTGCCAGCAGCTCTCACAGGGAGGCGAACACCGGGGAGCTGTTTTTT; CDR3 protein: CASSSHREANTGELFF
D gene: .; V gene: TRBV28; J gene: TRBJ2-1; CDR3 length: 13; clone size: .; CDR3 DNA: TGTGCCAGCAGTTTCCACCTGGGGATTGAGCAGTTCTTC; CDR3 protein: CASSFHLGIEQFF
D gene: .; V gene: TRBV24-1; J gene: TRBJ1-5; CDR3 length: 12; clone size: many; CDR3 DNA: TGTGCCACCAGTGTTTGGGGGAAGCCCCAGCATTTT; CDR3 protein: CATSVWGKPQHF
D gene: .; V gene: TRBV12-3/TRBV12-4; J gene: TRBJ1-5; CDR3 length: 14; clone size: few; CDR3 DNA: TGTGCCAGCAGTAGACAGGAAAACAATCAGCCCCAGCATTTT; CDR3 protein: CASSRQENNQPQHF
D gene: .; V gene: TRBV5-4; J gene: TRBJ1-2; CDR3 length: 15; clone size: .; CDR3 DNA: TGTGCCAGCAGCTTGAGGGAGACTGTTAACTATGGCTACACCTTC; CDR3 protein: CASSLRETVNYGYTF
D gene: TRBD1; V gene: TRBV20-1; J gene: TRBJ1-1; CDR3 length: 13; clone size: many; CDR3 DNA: TGCAGTGCTAGCCGACAGGGGAACACTGAAGCTTTCTTT; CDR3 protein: CSASRQGNTEAFF
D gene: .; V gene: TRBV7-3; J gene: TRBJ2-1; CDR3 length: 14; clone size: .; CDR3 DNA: TGTGCCAGCAGCTTAACAGCGGGTATGGATGAGCAGTTCTTC; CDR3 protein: CASSLTAGMDEQFF
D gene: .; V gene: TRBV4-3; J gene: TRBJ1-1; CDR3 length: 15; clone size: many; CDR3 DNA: TGCGCCAGCAGCCAAGGGAGTCAGGGGAACACTGAAGCTTTCTTT; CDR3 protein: CASSQGSQGNTEAFF
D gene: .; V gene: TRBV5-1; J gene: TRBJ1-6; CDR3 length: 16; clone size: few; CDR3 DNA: TGCGCCAGCAGCTCCGGGAGAGACTCCTATAATTCACCCCTCCACTTT; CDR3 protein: CASSSGRDSYNSPLHF